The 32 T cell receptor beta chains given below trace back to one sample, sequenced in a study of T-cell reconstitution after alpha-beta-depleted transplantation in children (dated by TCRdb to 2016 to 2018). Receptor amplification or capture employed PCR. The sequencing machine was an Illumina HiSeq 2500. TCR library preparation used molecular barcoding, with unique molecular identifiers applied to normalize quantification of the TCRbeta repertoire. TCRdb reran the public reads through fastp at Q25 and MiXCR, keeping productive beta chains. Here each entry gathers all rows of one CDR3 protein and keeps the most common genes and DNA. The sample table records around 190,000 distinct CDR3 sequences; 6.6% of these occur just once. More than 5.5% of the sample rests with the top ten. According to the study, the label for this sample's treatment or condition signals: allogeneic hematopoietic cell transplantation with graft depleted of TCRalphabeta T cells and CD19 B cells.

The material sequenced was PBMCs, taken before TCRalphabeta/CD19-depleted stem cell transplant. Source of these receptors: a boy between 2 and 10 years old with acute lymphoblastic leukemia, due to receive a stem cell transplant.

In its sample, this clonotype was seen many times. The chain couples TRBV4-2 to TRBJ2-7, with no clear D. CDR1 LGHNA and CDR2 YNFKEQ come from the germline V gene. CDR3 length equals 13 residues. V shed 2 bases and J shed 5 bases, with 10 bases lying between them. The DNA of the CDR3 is TGTGCCAGCAGCCAAAGCCCAATTGACGAGCAGTACTTC. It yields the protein CASSQSPIDEQYF.

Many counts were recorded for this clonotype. The CDR3, as DNA: TGCAGTGCTAGAGATAGTCTCCTCGGGGAGCAGTACTTC. Translated, it gives CSARDSLLGEQYF. The V and J genes are TRBV20-1 and TRBJ2-7; D gene uncertain. This CDR3 contains 13 residues. Trimming stripped 0 bases from V and 7 bases from J, with 13 bases between. Germline CDR1 is DFQATT and CDR2 is SNEGSKA (reference sequence).

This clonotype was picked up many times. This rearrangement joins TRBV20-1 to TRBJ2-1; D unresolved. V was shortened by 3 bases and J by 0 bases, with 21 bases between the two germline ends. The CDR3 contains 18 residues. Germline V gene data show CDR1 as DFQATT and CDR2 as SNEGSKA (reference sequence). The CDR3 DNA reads TGCAGTGCTAGTGATCCGAGTCTGGCTCCCCTCTCCTACAATGAGCAGTTCTTC. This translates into CSASDPSLAPLSYNEQFF.

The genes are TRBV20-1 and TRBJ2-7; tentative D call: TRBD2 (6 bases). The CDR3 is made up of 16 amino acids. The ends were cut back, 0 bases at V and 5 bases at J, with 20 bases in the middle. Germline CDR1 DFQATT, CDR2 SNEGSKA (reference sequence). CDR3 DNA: TGCAGTGCTAGAGATCGGCTAGCCGGGGGTAGGAACGAGCAGTACTTC. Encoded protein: CSARDRLAGGRNEQYF.

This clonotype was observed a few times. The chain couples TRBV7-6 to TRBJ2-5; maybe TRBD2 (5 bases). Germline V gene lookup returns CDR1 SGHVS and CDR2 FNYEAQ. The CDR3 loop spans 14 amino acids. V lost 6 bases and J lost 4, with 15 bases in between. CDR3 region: CASRHFEGSETQYF. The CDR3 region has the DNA TGTGCCAGCAGACACTTTGAGGGTTCAGAGACCCAGTACTTC.

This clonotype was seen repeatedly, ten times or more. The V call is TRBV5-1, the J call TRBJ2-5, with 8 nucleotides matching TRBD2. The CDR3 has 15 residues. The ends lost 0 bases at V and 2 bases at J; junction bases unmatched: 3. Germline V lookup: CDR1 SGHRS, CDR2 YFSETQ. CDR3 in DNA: TGCGCCAGCAGCTTGGAAACTAGCGGTCAAGAGACCCAGTACTTC. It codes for CASSLETSGQETQYF.

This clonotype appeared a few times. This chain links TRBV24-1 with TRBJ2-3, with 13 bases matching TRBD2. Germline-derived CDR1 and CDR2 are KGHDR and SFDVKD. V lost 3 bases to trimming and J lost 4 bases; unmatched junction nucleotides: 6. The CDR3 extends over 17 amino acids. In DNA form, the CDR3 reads TGTGCCACCAGTGATCCACTAGCGGGAGGGCCCTCAGATACGCAGTATTTT. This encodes CATSDPLAGGPSDTQYF.

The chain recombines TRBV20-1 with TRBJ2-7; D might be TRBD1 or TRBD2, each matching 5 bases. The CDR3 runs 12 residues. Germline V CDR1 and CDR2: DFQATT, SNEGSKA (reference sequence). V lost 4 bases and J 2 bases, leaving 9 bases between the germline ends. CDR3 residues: CSATGTPYEQYF. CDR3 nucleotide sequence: TGCAGTGCTACCGGGACCCCCTACGAGCAGTACTTC.

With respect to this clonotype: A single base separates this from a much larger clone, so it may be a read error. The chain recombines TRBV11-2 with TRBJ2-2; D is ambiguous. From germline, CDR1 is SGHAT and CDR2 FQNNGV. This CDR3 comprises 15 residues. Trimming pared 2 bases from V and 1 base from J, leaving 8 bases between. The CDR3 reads CASSLIGGNTGELFF. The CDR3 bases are TGTGCCAGCAGCTTAATTGGCGGGAACACCGGGGAGCTGTTTTTT.

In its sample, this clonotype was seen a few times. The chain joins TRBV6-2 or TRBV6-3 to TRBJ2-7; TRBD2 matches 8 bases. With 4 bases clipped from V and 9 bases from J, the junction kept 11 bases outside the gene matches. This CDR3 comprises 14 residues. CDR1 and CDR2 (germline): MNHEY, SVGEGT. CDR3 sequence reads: CASSSGLAPRGQYF. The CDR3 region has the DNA TGTGCCAGCAGTTCTGGACTAGCTCCTAGGGGGCAGTACTTC.

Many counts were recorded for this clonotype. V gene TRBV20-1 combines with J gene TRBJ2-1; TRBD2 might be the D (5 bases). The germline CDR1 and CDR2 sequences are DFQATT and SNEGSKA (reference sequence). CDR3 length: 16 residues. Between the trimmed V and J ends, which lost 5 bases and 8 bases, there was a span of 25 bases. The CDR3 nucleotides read TGCAGTGCTGGAGTGGAGCGGACGAATCAGATGGATGAGCAGTTCTTC. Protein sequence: CSAGVERTNQMDEQFF.

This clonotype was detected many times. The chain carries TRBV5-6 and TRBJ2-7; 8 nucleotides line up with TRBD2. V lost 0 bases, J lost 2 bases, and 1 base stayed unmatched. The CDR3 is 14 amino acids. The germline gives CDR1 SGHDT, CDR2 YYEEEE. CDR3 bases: TGTGCCAGCAGCTTGGGGACTAGCACCTACGAGCAGTACTTC. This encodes CASSLGTSTYEQYF.

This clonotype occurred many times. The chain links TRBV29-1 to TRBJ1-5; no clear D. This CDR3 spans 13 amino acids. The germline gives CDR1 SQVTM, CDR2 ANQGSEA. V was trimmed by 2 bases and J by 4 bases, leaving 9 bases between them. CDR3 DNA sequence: TGCAGCGTTGAACTGGGCCAGAATCAGCCCCAGCATTTT. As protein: CSVELGQNQPQHF.

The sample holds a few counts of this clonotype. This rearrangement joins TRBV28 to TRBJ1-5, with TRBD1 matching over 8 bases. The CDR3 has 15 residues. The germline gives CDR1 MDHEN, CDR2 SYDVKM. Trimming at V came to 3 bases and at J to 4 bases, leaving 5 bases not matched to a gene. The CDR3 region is CASSFSQGGNQPQHF. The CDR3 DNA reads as TGTGCCAGCAGTTTTTCACAGGGGGGGAATCAGCCCCAGCATTTT. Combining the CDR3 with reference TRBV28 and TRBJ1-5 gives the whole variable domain DVKVTQSSRYLVKRTGEKVFLECVQDMDHENMFWYRQDPGLGLRLIYFSYDVKMKEKGDIPEGYSVSREKKERFSLILESASTNQTSMYLCASSFSQGGNQPQHFGDGTRLSIL.

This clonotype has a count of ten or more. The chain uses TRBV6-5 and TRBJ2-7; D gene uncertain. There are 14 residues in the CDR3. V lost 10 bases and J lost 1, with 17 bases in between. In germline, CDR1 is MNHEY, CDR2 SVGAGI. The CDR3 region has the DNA TGTGCCAACAAGCAGGAGCGTCAGTCCTACGAGCAGTACTTC. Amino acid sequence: CANKQERQSYEQYF.

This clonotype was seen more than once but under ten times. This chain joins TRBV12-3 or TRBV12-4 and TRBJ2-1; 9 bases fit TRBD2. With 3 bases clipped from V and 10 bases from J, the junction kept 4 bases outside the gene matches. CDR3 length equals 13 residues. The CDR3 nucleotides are TGTGCCAGCAGTTTTGGCGGGGGGGAGGAGCAGTTCTTC. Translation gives CASSFGGGEEQFF.

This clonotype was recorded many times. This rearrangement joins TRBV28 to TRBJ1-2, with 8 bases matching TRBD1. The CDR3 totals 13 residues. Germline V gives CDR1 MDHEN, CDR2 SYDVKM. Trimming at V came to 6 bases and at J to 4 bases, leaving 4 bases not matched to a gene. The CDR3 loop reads CASSRDRGYGYTF. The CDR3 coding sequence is TGTGCCAGCAGCCGTGACAGGGGCTATGGCTACACCTTC.

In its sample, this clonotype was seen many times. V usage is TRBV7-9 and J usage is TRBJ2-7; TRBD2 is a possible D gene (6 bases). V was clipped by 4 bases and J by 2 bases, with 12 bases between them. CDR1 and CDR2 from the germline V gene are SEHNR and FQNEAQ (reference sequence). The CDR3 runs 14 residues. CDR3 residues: CASSSQSGAYEQYF. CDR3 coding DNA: TGTGCCAGCAGCTCCCAATCGGGGGCCTACGAGCAGTACTTC.

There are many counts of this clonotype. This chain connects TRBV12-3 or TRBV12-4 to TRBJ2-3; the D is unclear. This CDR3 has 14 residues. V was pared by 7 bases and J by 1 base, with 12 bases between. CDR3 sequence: CASTIQLGTDTQYF. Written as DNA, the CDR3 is TGTGCCAGCACTATCCAGCTAGGCACAGATACGCAGTATTTT.

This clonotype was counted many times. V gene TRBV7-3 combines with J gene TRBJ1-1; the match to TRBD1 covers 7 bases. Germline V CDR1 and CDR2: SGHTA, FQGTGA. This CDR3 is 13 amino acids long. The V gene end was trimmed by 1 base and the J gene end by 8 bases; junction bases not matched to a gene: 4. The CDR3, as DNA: TGTGCCAGCAGCTTAAGTGGGACAGAAGAAGCTTTCTTT. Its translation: CASSLSGTEEAFF.

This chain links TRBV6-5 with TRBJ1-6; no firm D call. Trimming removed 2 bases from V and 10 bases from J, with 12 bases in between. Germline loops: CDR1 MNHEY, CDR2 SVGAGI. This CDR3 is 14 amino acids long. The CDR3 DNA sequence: TGTGCCAGCAGTTACGGGCCCCCAGAGTCACCCCTCCACTTT. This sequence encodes CASSYGPPESPLHF.

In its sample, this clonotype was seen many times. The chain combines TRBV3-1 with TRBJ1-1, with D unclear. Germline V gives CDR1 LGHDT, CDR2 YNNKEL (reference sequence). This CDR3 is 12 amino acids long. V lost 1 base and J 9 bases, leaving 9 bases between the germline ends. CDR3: CASSQVDGKAFF. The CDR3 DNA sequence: TGTGCCAGCAGCCAAGTCGACGGAAAAGCTTTCTTT.

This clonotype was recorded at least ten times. CDR3: CATTEAGVTTEAFF. The CDR3 nucleotides are TGTGCCACAACCGAAGCTGGGGTTACCACTGAAGCTTTCTTT. This chain uses TRBV12-3 or TRBV12-4 with TRBJ1-1; unclear D gene. V was trimmed by 10 bases and J by 4 bases, leaving 19 bases between them. The CDR3 runs to 14 residues.

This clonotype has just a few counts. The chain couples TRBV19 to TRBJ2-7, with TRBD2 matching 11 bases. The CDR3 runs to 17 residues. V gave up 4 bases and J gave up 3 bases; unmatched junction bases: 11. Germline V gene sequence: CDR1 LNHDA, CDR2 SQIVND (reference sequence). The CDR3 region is CASSTKVMGTSGYEQYF. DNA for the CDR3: TGTGCCAGTAGTACCAAGGTTATGGGGACTAGCGGCTACGAGCAGTACTTC. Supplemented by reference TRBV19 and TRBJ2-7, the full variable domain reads DGGITQSPKYLFRKEGQNVTLSCEQNLNHDAMYWYRQDPGQGLRLIYYSQIVNDFQKGDIAEGYSVSREKKESFPLTVTSAQKNPTAFYLCASSTKVMGTSGYEQYFGPGTRLTVT.

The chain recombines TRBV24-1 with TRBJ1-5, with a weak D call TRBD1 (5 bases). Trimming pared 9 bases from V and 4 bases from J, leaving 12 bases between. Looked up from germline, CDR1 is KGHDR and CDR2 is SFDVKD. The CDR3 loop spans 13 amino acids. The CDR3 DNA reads TGTGCCACCCAAGGGACGTTAAATCAGCCCCAGCATTTT. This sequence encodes CATQGTLNQPQHF.

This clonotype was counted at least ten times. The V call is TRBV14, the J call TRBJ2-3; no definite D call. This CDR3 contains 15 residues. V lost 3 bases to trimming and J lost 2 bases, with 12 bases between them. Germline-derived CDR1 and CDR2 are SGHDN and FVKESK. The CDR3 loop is CASSQARGSTDTQYF. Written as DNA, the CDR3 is TGTGCCAGCAGCCAGGCCCGCGGCTCCACAGATACGCAGTATTTT.

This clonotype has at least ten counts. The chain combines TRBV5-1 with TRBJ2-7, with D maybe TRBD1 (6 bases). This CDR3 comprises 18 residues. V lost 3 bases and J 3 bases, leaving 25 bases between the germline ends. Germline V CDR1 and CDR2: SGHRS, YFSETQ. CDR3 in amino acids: CASSSYRVGVASGYEQYF. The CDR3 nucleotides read TGCGCCAGCAGCTCTTACAGGGTCGGTGTAGCGAGTGGCTACGAGCAGTACTTC.

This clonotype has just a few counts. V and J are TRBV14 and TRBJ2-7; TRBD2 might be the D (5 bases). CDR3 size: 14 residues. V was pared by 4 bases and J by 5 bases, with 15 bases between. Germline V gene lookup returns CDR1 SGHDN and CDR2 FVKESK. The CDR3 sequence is CASSPPGGGNEQYF. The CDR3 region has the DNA TGTGCCAGCAGCCCCCCGGGTGGAGGCAACGAGCAGTACTTC.

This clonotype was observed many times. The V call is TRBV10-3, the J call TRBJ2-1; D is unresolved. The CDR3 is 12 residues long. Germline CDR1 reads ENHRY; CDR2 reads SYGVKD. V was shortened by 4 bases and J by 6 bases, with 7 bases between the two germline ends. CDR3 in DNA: TGTGCCATCAGTGGGACCCGCAATGAGCAGTTCTTC. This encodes CAISGTRNEQFF.

CDR3 DNA sequence: TGCAGTGCTAGGGACAGGGAAAGGACCTACGAGCAGTACTTC. The encoded protein is CSARDRERTYEQYF. The chain is built from TRBV20-1 and TRBJ2-7; 8 bases match TRBD1. Germline V gene sequence: CDR1 DFQATT, CDR2 SNEGSKA (reference sequence). This CDR3 has 14 residues. The V and J ends lost 3 bases and 2 bases, in that order; junction bases with no gene match: 6.

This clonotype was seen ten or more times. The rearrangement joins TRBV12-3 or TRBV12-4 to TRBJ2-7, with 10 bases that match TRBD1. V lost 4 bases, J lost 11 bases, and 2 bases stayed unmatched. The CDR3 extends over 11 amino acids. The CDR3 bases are TGTGCCAGCAGTTCGGGACAGGGGAAGTACTTC. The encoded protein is CASSSGQGKYF.

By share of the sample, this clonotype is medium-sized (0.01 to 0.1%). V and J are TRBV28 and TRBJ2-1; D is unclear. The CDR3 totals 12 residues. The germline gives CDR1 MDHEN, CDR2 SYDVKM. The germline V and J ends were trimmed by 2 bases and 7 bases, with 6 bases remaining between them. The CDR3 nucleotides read TGTGCCAGCAGTTTAACTGGTAATGAGCAGTTCTTC. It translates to CASSLTGNEQFF.